Presented here are 27 T cell receptor beta chains from one specimen sequenced in a study of blood T cell repertoires in COVID-19. Libraries were prepared by immunoSEQ multiplex PCR; TCRdb keeps only in-frame clonotypes and omits some of them. The sample has 360,000 or so clones; roughly nine tenths are singletons. The sample was peripheral blood. All receptors derive from a woman aged 55-70 years with COVID-19, enrolled during active disease.

This chain joins TRBV6-2 or TRBV6-3 and TRBJ2-4; 7 bases match TRBD1. V shed 5 bases and J 0 bases; nucleotides not matched to a gene: 7. Germline loops: CDR1 MNHEY, CDR2 SVGEGT. This CDR3 comprises 16 residues. The CDR3 reads CASSLGQDLAKNIQYF. Written as DNA, the CDR3 is TGTGCCAGCAGTCTTGGACAGGACTTAGCCAAAAACATTCAGTACTTC.

This chain connects TRBV5-1 to TRBJ2-1; 8 nucleotides match TRBD2. Per germline, CDR1 SGHRS and CDR2 YFSETQ. CDR3 size: 13 residues. Trimming removed 0 bases from V and 9 bases from J; junction bases left unmatched: 2. CDR3 sequence reads: CASSLVLAAEQFF. The CDR3 DNA reads TGCGCCAGCAGCTTGGTACTAGCGGCTGAGCAGTTCTTC.

The chain joins TRBV27 to TRBJ1-3, with D unclear. Germline-derived CDR1 and CDR2 are MNHEY and SMNVEV (reference sequence). V was shortened by 6 bases and J by 4 bases, with 16 bases between the two germline ends. The CDR3 covers 15 residues. CDR3 region: CASRGLRTPGNTIYF. The CDR3 DNA reads TGTGCCAGCAGGGGCCTCAGAACCCCCGGAAACACCATATATTTT.

The rearrangement uses TRBV6-1 and TRBJ1-1; 7 bases map to TRBD1. Germline CDR1 MNHNS, CDR2 SASEGT. With V trimmed by 4 bases and J by 10 bases, 21 bases remained unmatched. This CDR3 is 17 amino acids long. The CDR3 nucleotides read TGTGCCAGCAGTGGCCGGGGAGGCCAGGTTAGGCACAGGGGAGCTTTCTTT. Residues: CASSGRGGQVRHRGAFF.

The rearrangement uses TRBV7-9 and TRBJ1-2, with 7 bases identical to TRBD1. V trimming: 4 bases; J trimming: 6 bases; junction bases outside the gene matches: 5. CDR3 length equals 13 residues. Germline V gene data show CDR1 as SEHNR and CDR2 as FQNEAQ (reference sequence). The CDR3 DNA follows: TGTGCCAGCAGCTGGGGACAGTCAGATGGCTACACCTTC. Its translation is CASSWGQSDGYTF. The full variable domain, completed using reference TRBV7-9 and TRBJ1-2, is DTGVSQNPRHKITKRGQNVTFRCDPISEHNRLYWYRQTLGQGPEFLTYFQNEAQLEKSRLLSDRFSAERPKGSFSTLEIQRTEQGDSAMYLCASSWGQSDGYTFGSGTRLTVV.

CDR3 region: CASSRDRANSPLHF. The CDR3 DNA sequence: TGTGCCAGCAGTAGAGACAGGGCTAATTCACCCCTCCACTTT. The J gene is TRBJ1-6, the V gene TRBV7-9, with 7 bases fitting TRBD1. With V trimmed by 6 bases and J by 6 bases, 5 bases remained unmatched. The CDR3 spans 14 residues. Germline-derived CDR1 and CDR2 are SEHNR and FQNEAQ (reference sequence).

The chain links TRBV5-1 to TRBJ1-2; 8 bases fit TRBD1. Trimming removed 6 bases from V and 4 bases from J; junction bases left unmatched: 8. This CDR3 spans 14 amino acids. Germline lookup yields CDR1 SGHRS and CDR2 YFSETQ. The CDR3 loop reads CASTSGQGAYGYTF. Written as DNA, the CDR3 is TGCGCCAGCACGTCAGGGCAGGGGGCCTATGGCTACACCTTC.

This clone has just one count. The chain couples TRBV28 to TRBJ1-5; D is ambiguous. V was pared by 4 bases and J by 3 bases, with 7 bases between. Germline V gene lookup returns CDR1 MDHEN and CDR2 SYDVKM. The CDR3 length is 13 residues. As DNA, the CDR3 is TGTGCCAGCAGTTCAACAAACAATCAGCCCCAGCATTTT. This translates into CASSSTNNQPQHF.

The V call is TRBV28, the J call TRBJ1-2; weak D call: TRBD1 (5 bases). V lost 5 bases and J lost 4, with 17 bases in between. Germline CDR1 is MDHEN and CDR2 is SYDVKM. The CDR3 totals 15 residues. The CDR3: CASSLPGGTIYGYTF. As DNA, the CDR3 is TGTGCCAGCAGTCTCCCCGGGGGGACCATCTATGGCTACACCTTC.

The CDR3 coding sequence is TGTGCCACCAGCAGACGCACCGGGGGGACGGCCTTCATTAACTATGGCTACACCTTC. Encoded protein: CATSRRTGGTAFINYGYTF. This chain links TRBV15 with TRBJ1-2, with D possibly being TRBD1 (5 bases). The V and J ends lost 2 bases and 1 base respectively, with 23 bases between them. The length of the CDR3 is 19 residues. Germline V gene sequence: CDR1 LNHNV, CDR2 YYDKDF (reference sequence).

The V call is TRBV5-4, the J call TRBJ1-2; TRBD1 matches 7 bases. J was trimmed by 0 bases and V by 2 bases; bases with no gene match: 7. The CDR3 has 16 amino acids. Germline CDR1 and CDR2: SGHNT and YYREEE (reference sequence). CDR3 DNA: TGTGCCAGCAGCTTAAAGGGGGCCTTAGCTAACTATGGCTACACCTTC. Amino acids: CASSLKGALANYGYTF.

This clone has just one count. This rearrangement joins TRBV19 to TRBJ1-2; D may be TRBD1 (5 bases). The CDR3 has 12 residues. V lost 4 bases to trimming and J lost 5 bases, with 8 bases between them. CDR1 and CDR2 from the germline V gene are LNHDA and SQIVND (reference sequence). The CDR3 spells CASSTRQYGYTF. Written as DNA, the CDR3 is TGTGCCAGTAGTACGCGACAGTATGGCTACACCTTC. Complete variable domain (other parts from reference TRBV19 and TRBJ1-2): DGGITQSPKYLFRKEGQNVTLSCEQNLNHDAMYWYRQDPGQGLRLIYYSQIVNDFQKGDIAEGYSVSREKKESFPLTVTSAQKNPTAFYLCASSTRQYGYTFGSGTRLTVV.

The gene calls are TRBV19 and TRBJ1-3; D perhaps matches TRBD1 (5 bases). The CDR3 contains 15 residues. Between the trimmed V and J ends, which lost 3 bases and 0 bases, there was a span of 9 bases. From germline, CDR1 is LNHDA and CDR2 SQIVND (reference sequence). The CDR3 loop reads CASSIGQSSGNTIYF. The DNA for the CDR3 is TGTGCCAGTAGTATTGGACAAAGCTCTGGAAACACCATATATTTT.

V gene TRBV7-2 combines with J gene TRBJ1-2; TRBD1 might be the D (6 bases). From germline, CDR1 is SGHTA and CDR2 FQGNSA. This CDR3 region has 14 residues. V was shortened by 5 bases and J by 5 bases, with 15 bases between the two germline ends. The CDR3 protein is CASSSRTDRYGYTF. In nucleotides, the CDR3 is TGTGCCAGCAGCAGCCGGACAGATCGTTATGGCTACACCTTC.

V and J are TRBV12-3 or TRBV12-4 and TRBJ2-1; D not resolved. Trimming stripped 5 bases from V and 6 bases from J, with 11 bases between. The CDR3 is 13 amino acids. CDR3 sequence (DNA): TGTGCCAGCAGTCCACTCTCACCCAATGAGCAGTTCTTC. It codes for CASSPLSPNEQFF.

The chain carries TRBV5-1 and TRBJ1-2; 7 bases match TRBD1. V was pared by 0 bases and J by 0 bases, with 2 bases of the junction left unmatched. Germline values: CDR1 SGHRS, CDR2 YFSETQ. The CDR3 has 15 amino acids. The CDR3 sequence is CASSLDGQANYGYTF. CDR3 in DNA: TGCGCCAGCAGCTTGGACGGACAGGCTAACTATGGCTACACCTTC.

In its sample, this clone was seen a few times. The rearrangement uses TRBV5-1 and TRBJ1-1, with D possibly matching TRBD1 (6 bases). The germline gives CDR1 SGHRS, CDR2 YFSETQ. The V end lost 3 bases, the J end lost 2 bases, and 11 bases lay between the germline ends. There are 14 residues in the CDR3. The CDR3 DNA reads TGCGCCAGCAGCTACCAGGGGACCAACACTGAAGCTTTCTTT. Residues: CASSYQGTNTEAFF.

The V call is TRBV5-1, the J call TRBJ2-3; 12 bases map to TRBD2. Per germline, CDR1 SGHRS and CDR2 YFSETQ. Trimming at V came to 0 bases and at J to 2 bases, leaving 7 bases not matched to a gene. The CDR3 contains 18 residues. CDR3 loop: CASSLARTSGEITDTQYF. The CDR3 DNA is TGCGCCAGCAGCTTGGCCCGGACTAGCGGGGAGATCACAGATACGCAGTATTTT.

The chain recombines TRBV3-1 (or the pseudogene TRBV3-2) with TRBJ1-5; tentative D call: TRBD1 (5 bases). The V end was cut by 1 base, the J end by 2 bases, with 9 bases between. The CDR3 runs 15 residues. CDR1 LGHDT and CDR2 YNNKEL come from the germline V gene (reference sequence). The CDR3 region has the DNA TGTGCCAGCAGCCAAGGGGGCGCGGGCAATCAGCCCCAGCATTTT. Translating it yields CASSQGGAGNQPQHF.

This chain links TRBV4-1 with TRBJ2-2; D is unresolved. Germline values: CDR1 MGHRA, CDR2 YSYEKL. V shed 1 base and J shed 0 bases, with 12 bases lying between them. The length of the CDR3 is 17 residues. The CDR3 DNA follows: TGCGCCAGCAGCCAAGGACCGACTGCCGCGAACACCGGGGAGCTGTTTTTT. This sequence encodes CASSQGPTAANTGELFF.

A single count supports this clone. The J gene is TRBJ1-4, the V gene TRBV15; the match to TRBD1 covers 7 bases. The CDR3 runs to 18 residues. The ends lost 0 bases at V and 3 bases at J; junction bases unmatched: 10. The germline gives CDR1 LNHNV, CDR2 YYDKDF (reference sequence). CDR3 nucleotide sequence: TGTGCCACCAGCAGAGATTATAAGGGGGCGAGACCTAATGAAAAACTGTTTTTT. This encodes CATSRDYKGARPNEKLFF.

The V and J genes are TRBV7-9 and TRBJ2-7; 7 bases fit TRBD1. Losses at the gene ends were 4 bases for V and 2 bases for J; bases not matched to a gene: 8. This CDR3 contains 15 residues. The germline gives CDR1 SEHNR, CDR2 FQNEAQ (reference sequence). The CDR3 DNA sequence: TGTGCCAGCAGCTCCGACGACAGGGACCCCTACGAGCAGTACTTC. Its translation: CASSSDDRDPYEQYF.

The chain links TRBV11-3 to TRBJ2-6, with no clear D. Germline V gives CDR1 SGHNT, CDR2 YENEEA. Trimming took 5 bases from V and 3 from J, leaving 5 bases between them. The CDR3 consists of 13 residues. The CDR3 region is CASSPYGANVLTF. Here the CDR3 DNA reads TGTGCCAGCAGCCCGTATGGGGCCAACGTCCTGACTTTC.

V gene TRBV6-6 combines with J gene TRBJ1-2; D ambiguous. This CDR3 comprises 11 residues. V lost 5 bases and J lost 2, with 3 bases in between. Germline V gene lookup returns CDR1 MNHNY and CDR2 SVGAGI (reference sequence). The CDR3: CASSENYGYTF. The CDR3 DNA reads TGTGCCAGCAGTGAGAACTATGGCTACACCTTC.

In DNA, the CDR3 is TGCAGCGTTGGGGCAGGCTACGAGCAGTACTTC. Its protein is CSVGAGYEQYF. V gene TRBV29-1 combines with J gene TRBJ2-7, with D unclear. Per the germline V gene, CDR1 is SQVTM and CDR2 is ANQGSEA. V shed 4 bases and J shed 3 bases, with 7 bases lying between them. This CDR3 has 11 amino acids.

This chain uses TRBV9 with TRBJ1-6, with 7 positions matching TRBD1. Germline CDR1 reads SGDLS; CDR2 reads YYNGEE. The V segment lost 3 bases and the J segment 8 bases; nucleotides outside the gene matches: 8. The length of the CDR3 is 15 residues. This chain's CDR3 is CASSGRTGEDSPLHF. The CDR3 nucleotides read TGTGCCAGCAGCGGTCGAACAGGGGAGGATTCACCCCTCCACTTT.

V is TRBV2 and J is TRBJ1-5, with D maybe TRBD1 (6 bases). The CDR3 covers 15 residues. The germline CDR1 and CDR2 sequences are SNHLY and FYNNEI. V was cut by 2 bases and J by 2 bases, with 10 bases left in between. The CDR3 DNA sequence: TGTGCCAGCAGTGAATCCAGGGGTGGCAATCAGCCCCAGCATTTT. Its translation is CASSESRGGNQPQHF. The variable domain in full, completed from reference TRBV2 and TRBJ1-5, reads EPEVTQTPSHQVTQMGQEVILRCVPISNHLYFYWYRQILGQKVEFLVSFYNNEISEKSEIFDDQFSVERPDGSNFTLKIRSTKLEDSAMYFCASSESRGGNQPQHFGDGTRLSIL.